The TCR beta chain described here comes from a study of blood T cell repertoires in COVID-19. Turning to the study itself: Spain, Italy and the United States supplied samples that represented acute and convalescent COVID-19.

V dropped 4 bases and J dropped 4 bases, with 10 bases sitting between them. This CDR3 has 12 residues. CDR1 SQVTM and CDR2 ANQGSEA come from the germline V gene. As originally analysed: Nucleated cell number was recorded as an estimate derived from reference gene primer amplification. Data came from immunoSEQ multiplex PCR; TCRdb stores just in-frame clones and leaves some out. The V and J calls and clone size were taken over from that table, and D and trimming were inferred from the DNA. The repertoire holds 200,000 to 300,000 clones, with about nine tenths as singletons. The chain combines TRBV29-1 with TRBJ1-2; no reliable D call. Sequencing used peripheral blood. The receptor was derived from a woman aged 40 to 50 with acute or convalescent COVID-19. CDR3: CSVGRLLYGYTF. DNA for the CDR3: TGCAGCGTTGGCAGGCTACTCTATGGCTACACCTTC.